Listed here are 29 T cell receptor beta chains from one sample, sequenced in a study of PD-1 blockade in classical Hodgkin lymphoma. Each patient's relapse followed autologous stem cell transplantation, and brentuximab vedotin exposure varied. Assay: immunoSEQ multiplex PCR; the TCRdb copy retains only in-frame clones and omits some. The repertoire holds 60,000 to 75,000 clones, with roughly nine tenths as singletons. Sequenced material: peripheral blood mononuclear cells (PBMCs), taken at baseline. The origin of the receptors is a human donor with classical Hodgkin lymphoma.

The chain joins TRBV10-3 to TRBJ2-1, with D tentatively TRBD1 (6 bases). The ends were cut back, 10 bases at V and 7 bases at J, with 14 bases in the middle. The length of the CDR3 is 12 residues. The V gene's germline CDR1 is ENHRY and CDR2 SYGVKD. The CDR3 DNA reads as TGTGCCAGCGCACAGGGAATTAATGAGCAGTTCTTC. Translated: CASAQGINEQFF.

This clone came up once. The CDR3 is CASSQTGPPSYEQYF. The DNA of the CDR3 is TGTGCCAGCAGCCAGACAGGGCCTCCTTCCTACGAGCAGTACTTC. The chain is built from TRBV5-6 and TRBJ2-7, with 7 bases fitting TRBD1. After removal of 4 bases from V and 1 base from J, the junction contained 8 bases not matched to a gene. Germline V lookup: CDR1 SGHDT, CDR2 YYEEEE. The length of the CDR3 is 15 residues.

The chain couples TRBV4-1 to TRBJ2-7, with no clear D. The CDR3 consists of 13 residues. The germline V gene has CDR1 MGHRA and CDR2 YSYEKL. Trimming left V 4 bases short and J 2 bases short, with 9 bases between. Written as DNA, the CDR3 is TGCGCCAGCAGCCCGGACGTAGCCTACGAGCAGTACTTC. Translated, it gives CASSPDVAYEQYF.

V usage is TRBV4-1 and J usage is TRBJ2-2; perhaps D is TRBD1 or TRBD2 (5 bases each). V shed 3 bases and J shed 5 bases, with 10 bases lying between them. The CDR3 contains 14 residues. Germline V lookup: CDR1 MGHRA, CDR2 YSYEKL. CDR3: CASSHSEGTGELFF. Written as DNA, the CDR3 is TGCGCCAGCAGCCATAGCGAGGGGACCGGGGAGCTGTTTTTT.

This clone rates as medium-sized (0.01 to 0.1%). This sample also contains other DNA sequences that code for the same CDR3. The chain employs TRBV27 and TRBJ2-7; D is undetermined. The CDR3 is made up of 10 amino acids. Germline V gives CDR1 MNHEY, CDR2 SMNVEV (reference sequence). Trimming took off 3 bases at V and 5 bases at J, with 2 bases between the two ends. The CDR3 loop reads CASSFHEQYF. The CDR3 DNA follows: TGTGCCAGCAGTTTCCACGAGCAGTACTTC.

V and J are TRBV5-6 and TRBJ2-5; unclear D gene. This CDR3 contains 13 residues. Germline V CDR1 and CDR2: SGHDT, YYEEEE. Trimming took off 4 bases at V and 7 bases at J, with 14 bases between the two ends. The CDR3 DNA reads TGTGCCAGCAGCCCTCGAGATTCGAGGACCCAGTACTTC. Its protein product is CASSPRDSRTQYF.

The genes are TRBV4-2 and TRBJ2-5; no clear D. Trimming shortened V by 4 bases and J by 2 bases, and 11 bases separated the two germline ends. The CDR3 totals 14 residues. From germline, CDR1 is LGHNA and CDR2 YNFKEQ. In DNA, the CDR3 is TGTGCCAGCAGCCCCCAAGCGAGTCAAGAGACCCAGTACTTC. As protein: CASSPQASQETQYF.

The V call is TRBV5-4, the J call TRBJ2-7, with TRBD2 as a possible D gene (6 bases). Per germline, CDR1 SGHNT and CDR2 YYREEE (reference sequence). Trimming cost V 4 bases and J 3 bases, with 14 bases left between them. This CDR3 comprises 14 residues. The CDR3 sequence is CASSLGGRNYEQYF. DNA for the CDR3: TGTGCCAGCAGCCTGGGGGGACGGAACTACGAGCAGTACTTC.

V is TRBV28 and J is TRBJ1-5; TRBD1 agrees at 8 bases. Per germline, CDR1 MDHEN and CDR2 SYDVKM. J was trimmed by 3 bases and V by 4 bases; bases with no gene match: 2. The CDR3 covers 14 residues. The CDR3: CASSWDRSNQPQHF. Written as DNA, the CDR3 is TGTGCCAGCAGTTGGGACAGGTCCAATCAGCCCCAGCATTTT.

This chain uses TRBV28 with TRBJ2-7; TRBD2 agrees at 8 bases. V lost 5 bases, J lost 4 bases, and 4 bases stayed unmatched. Germline V gene lookup returns CDR1 MDHEN and CDR2 SYDVKM. The CDR3 extends over 13 amino acids. This chain's CDR3 is CASSNSGGYEQYF. The CDR3 DNA is TGTGCCAGCAGTAACAGCGGGGGATACGAGCAGTACTTC. Filled out from reference TRBV28 and TRBJ2-7, the complete variable domain reads DVKVTQSSRYLVKRTGEKVFLECVQDMDHENMFWYRQDPGLGLRLIYFSYDVKMKEKGDIPEGYSVSREKKERFSLILESASTNQTSMYLCASSNSGGYEQYFGPGTRLTVT.

The chain couples TRBV5-1 to TRBJ2-5; D call uncertain. Trimming cost V 1 base and J 5 bases, with 12 bases left between them. The CDR3 sequence is 14 residues long. Germline CDR1 reads SGHRS; CDR2 reads YFSETQ. The CDR3 spells CASSLTELSETQYF. The CDR3, as DNA: TGCGCCAGCAGCTTGACGGAGCTGTCGGAGACCCAGTACTTC. Complete variable domain (other parts from reference TRBV5-1 and TRBJ2-5): KAGVTQTPRYLIKTRGQQVTLSCSPISGHRSVSWYQQTPGQGLQFLFEYFSETQRNKGNFPGRFSGRQFSNSRSEMNVSTLELGDSALYLCASSLTELSETQYFGPGTRLLVL.

The CDR3: CASSFGGLGYEQYF. For the CDR3, the DNA is TGTGCCAGCAGCTTCGGGGGACTTGGCTACGAGCAGTACTTC. The genes are TRBV5-4 and TRBJ2-7; D might be TRBD2 (6 bases). The germline CDR1 and CDR2 sequences are SGHNT and YYREEE (reference sequence). Between the trimmed V and J ends, which lost 2 bases and 3 bases, there was a span of 12 bases. This CDR3 is built from 14 residues.

The chain couples TRBV4-2 to TRBJ2-5; D uncertain. The CDR3 totals 15 residues. Germline loops: CDR1 LGHNA, CDR2 YNFKEQ. Trimming shortened V by 2 bases and J by 4 bases, and 14 bases separated the two germline ends. CDR3 region: CASSQSDRFLETQYF. DNA of the CDR3: TGTGCCAGCAGCCAATCGGACCGCTTTTTAGAGACCCAGTACTTC.

The chain recombines TRBV7-8 with TRBJ2-3; the match to TRBD2 covers 10 bases. Trimming at V came to 7 bases and at J to 5 bases, leaving 21 bases not matched to a gene. There are 19 residues in the CDR3. Germline V gives CDR1 SGHVS, CDR2 FQNEAQ. The CDR3 is CASTDPLASSGSLVDTQYF. As DNA, the CDR3 is TGTGCCAGCACCGACCCCCTGGCTTCTAGCGGGAGTTTGGTAGATACGCAGTATTTT.

A few counts support this clone. The chain is built from TRBV6-6 and TRBJ2-1, with TRBD1 matching over 11 bases. Germline V CDR1 and CDR2: MNHNY, SVGAGI (reference sequence). J lost 7 bases, V lost 6 bases, and 5 bases had no gene match. The length of the CDR3 is 14 residues. CDR3 protein: CASRPGTGGNEQFF. The CDR3 DNA reads as TGTGCCAGCAGACCCGGGACAGGGGGGAATGAGCAGTTCTTC.

J is TRBJ1-1 and V is TRBV5-8; TRBD1 might be the D (5 bases). This CDR3 region has 13 residues. Between the trimmed V and J ends, which lost 4 bases and 9 bases, there was a span of 16 bases. Germline V gene sequence: CDR1 SGHTS, CDR2 YDEGEE. In DNA form, the CDR3 reads TGTGCCAGCAGCCACCTCGAGAGGGGACAAGCTTTCTTT. Residues: CASSHLERGQAFF.

J is TRBJ2-5 and V is TRBV4-1; 7 bases align to TRBD2. This CDR3 contains 16 residues. Germline V gives CDR1 MGHRA, CDR2 YSYEKL. V lost 2 bases, J lost 0 bases, and 6 bases stayed unmatched. CDR3 DNA: TGCGCCAGCAGCCAATACTCTAGCGGAGACCAAGAGACCCAGTACTTC. Encoded protein: CASSQYSSGDQETQYF.

The rearrangement links TRBV28 to TRBJ1-2; D is uncertain. The CDR3 consists of 12 residues. V was trimmed by 6 bases and J by 5 bases, leaving 10 bases between them. CDR1 is MDHEN and CDR2 is SYDVKM in the germline V gene. The CDR3 region has the DNA TGTGCCAGCAGAAAGACCTTATATGGCTACACCTTC. As protein: CASRKTLYGYTF.

The V gene is TRBV7-7, the J gene TRBJ2-1, with a tentative D call TRBD2 (5 bases). This CDR3 is built from 15 residues. The germline V gene encodes CDR1 SSHAT and CDR2 FNYEAQ (reference sequence). Between the trimmed V and J ends, which lost 6 bases and 8 bases, there was a span of 20 bases. CDR3 coding DNA: TGTGCCAGCAGTCGGACTCTGATAAATTCGGATGAGCAGTTCTTC. This sequence encodes CASSRTLINSDEQFF. The complete variable domain, with remaining parts taken from reference TRBV7-7 and TRBJ2-1, reads GAGVSQSPRYKVTKRGQDVTLRCDPISSHATLYWYQQALGQGPEFLTYFNYEAQPDKSGLPSDRFSAERPEGSISTLTIQRTEQRDSAMYRCASSRTLINSDEQFFGPGTRLTVL.

This clone was picked up one time. The chain has TRBV5-1 and TRBJ2-3; D gene uncertain. This CDR3 has 15 residues. V shed 0 bases and J shed 0 bases, with 8 bases lying between them. Germline V CDR1 and CDR2: SGHRS, YFSETQ. The CDR3 region is CASSLALASTDTQYF. The CDR3 DNA reads TGCGCCAGCAGCTTGGCTTTGGCCAGCACAGATACGCAGTATTTT.

V usage is TRBV7-2 and J usage is TRBJ2-1; 7 bases are a match to TRBD2. The CDR3 loop spans 15 amino acids. Germline CDR1 is SGHTA and CDR2 is FQGNSA. With 4 bases clipped from V and 2 bases from J, the junction kept 5 bases outside the gene matches. DNA for the CDR3: TGTGCCAGCAGCTACGGACTAGAAGCCTACAATGAGCAGTTCTTC. Encoded protein: CASSYGLEAYNEQFF.

Written as DNA, the CDR3 is TGCGCCAGCAGCTCCCAGGGGGCGTATTGGAATGAGCAGTTCTTC. Amino acid sequence: CASSSQGAYWNEQFF. The rearrangement links TRBV4-1 to TRBJ2-1; TRBD1 aligns across 8 bases. Germline CDR1 MGHRA, CDR2 YSYEKL. The CDR3 contains 15 residues. The V segment lost 5 bases and the J segment 7 bases; nucleotides outside the gene matches: 10.

The V call is TRBV11-2, the J call TRBJ2-5; TRBD2 is a possible D gene (5 bases). The germline V gene has CDR1 SGHAT and CDR2 FQNNGV. The CDR3 has 14 amino acids. V gave up 5 bases and J gave up 7 bases, with 17 bases separating them. Written as DNA, the CDR3 is TGTGCCAGCAGCCTATTAGCAGCCGCGGGGACCCAGTACTTC. Translating gives CASSLLAAAGTQYF. Filled out from reference TRBV11-2 and TRBJ2-5, the complete variable domain reads EAGVAQSPRYKIIEKRQSVAFWCNPISGHATLYWYQQILGQGPKLLIQFQNNGVVDDSQLPKDRFSAERLKGVDSTLKIQPAKLEDSAVYLCASSLLAAAGTQYFGPGTRLLVL.

The V call is TRBV5-4, the J call TRBJ2-3, with 8 positions matching TRBD2. The V and J ends lost 7 bases and 0 bases, in that order; junction bases with no gene match: 10. This CDR3 is built from 16 residues. The germline gives CDR1 SGHNT, CDR2 YYREEE (reference sequence). For the CDR3, the DNA is TGTGCCAGCTTCGCGGGAGGTCTCCCGAGCACAGATACGCAGTATTTT. It is translated as CASFAGGLPSTDTQYF.

The rearrangement links TRBV2 to TRBJ1-1; 10 bases map to TRBD1. This CDR3 is 14 amino acids long. V gave up 8 bases and J gave up 5 bases; unmatched junction bases: 8. Germline V gene lookup returns CDR1 SNHLY and CDR2 FYNNEI. CDR3 DNA: TGTGCCAGCGACCGGGACAGGGGAGGGACTGAAGCTTTCTTT. As protein: CASDRDRGGTEAFF. The full variable domain, rest sourced from reference TRBV2 and TRBJ1-1, is EPEVTQTPSHQVTQMGQEVILRCVPISNHLYFYWYRQILGQKVEFLVSFYNNEISEKSEIFDDQFSVERPDGSNFTLKIRSTKLEDSAMYFCASDRDRGGTEAFFGQGTRLTVV.

The sample holds a few counts of this clone. The J gene is TRBJ2-7, the V gene TRBV5-3, with D possibly TRBD1 on 5 matching bases. TRBV5-3 has ORF status, its function being uncertain. The CDR3 is 12 amino acids. V was clipped by 4 bases and J by 3 bases, with 8 bases between them. The CDR3 is CARSQDSYEQYF. The CDR3 region has the DNA TGTGCCAGAAGCCAAGACAGCTACGAGCAGTACTTC.

V and J are TRBV6-6 and TRBJ2-1; D unresolved. CDR1 MNHNY and CDR2 SVGAGI come from the germline V gene (reference sequence). Trimming took 0 bases from V and 3 from J, leaving 3 bases between them. CDR3 length equals 13 residues. The CDR3 here is CASSYSVYNEQFF. CDR3 nucleotides: TGTGCCAGCAGTTACTCGGTCTACAATGAGCAGTTCTTC.

The chain uses TRBV7-3 and TRBJ2-5; no definite D call. The J call may be incorrect, as the DNA end agrees better with TRBJ2-7. CDR1 is SGHTA and CDR2 is FQGTGA in the germline V gene. CDR3 length equals 14 residues. The CDR3 spells CASSLDGAGYEQYF. CDR3 nucleotides: TGTGCCAGCAGCTTAGACGGAGCTGGGTACGAGCAGTACTTC.

The chain employs TRBV14 and TRBJ1-1; TRBD1 matches 9 bases. CDR1 and CDR2 from the germline V gene are SGHDN and FVKESK. V was pared by 3 bases and J by 5 bases, with 4 bases of the junction left unmatched. CDR3 length: 14 amino acids. Here the CDR3 reads CASSHTGGWTEAFF. CDR3 DNA: TGTGCCAGCAGCCATACAGGGGGCTGGACTGAAGCTTTCTTT.